This T cell receptor (beta chain) appears in the sequencing data of a study of blood T cell repertoires in COVID-19. At the level of the study: The analysed material was cDNA or gDNA that came from T cells, B-cell-depleted T cells, or PBMCs.

How the authors handled the data: Counts of nucleated cells, estimated from reference gene primer amplification, were obtained. Libraries were prepared by immunoSEQ multiplex PCR; TCRdb keeps only in-frame clonotypes and omits some of them. D and trimming were read from the DNA, whereas the V and J calls and clone size are those reported in that table. This sample has under 95,000 clones; roughly nine tenths occur once, and the top ten carry more than 4.5%. J gave up 5 bases and V 3 bases, and 4 bases lay outside the gene matches. From germline, CDR1 is SGHTA and CDR2 FQGNSA. There are 16 residues in the CDR3.

The source is a man between 60 and 70 years old with acute or convalescent COVID-19. The chain couples TRBV7-2 to TRBJ2-5; 15 nucleotides match TRBD2. Sequencing was carried out using peripheral blood. The CDR3 loop reads CASSLAGLAGGETQYF. The CDR3 DNA reads TGTGCCAGCAGCTTGGCCGGACTAGCGGGGGGGGAGACCCAGTACTTC.